Given below is one TCR beta chain in context. Its antigen is not known. The germline V gene has CDR1 LGHNA and CDR2 YNFKEQ. V dropped 3 bases and J dropped 5; count of bases not matched to a gene: 11. CDR3 length equals 18 residues. Generated by immunoSEQ multiplex PCR, the TCRdb table keeps only in-frame clones and is missing some. The data hold about 110,000 clones, with 90% observed a single time. These data belong to a study of OX40 agonist ivuxolimab in advanced cancers. About the research overall: Patients in dose escalation had liver, melanoma, kidney or head and neck cancers. Study conclusions and caveats: In CD8+ T cells, expanded clones were on average more numerous than in CD4+. Among the nonresponders, some also had low normalized T-cell clonal expansion.

The chain joins TRBV4-2 to TRBJ2-2; 11 bases are a match to TRBD2. The sequence was collected from an adult with an advanced solid tumor such as melanoma, head and neck, liver or kidney cancer. The material sequenced was CD4+ or CD8+ T cells sorted from blood, taken in a trial of the OX40 agonist ivuxolimab. The CDR3 protein is CASSQPLGLAGGTGELFF. The CDR3, as DNA: TGTGCCAGCAGCCAGCCATTGGGGCTAGCGGGGGGAACCGGGGAGCTGTTTTTT.